This TCR beta chain was found in a study of cytomegalovirus exposure and HLA in healthy donors. On this clone itself: The antigen is undetermined.

Germline lookup yields CDR1 KGHSH and CDR2 LQKENI. V gave up 0 bases and J gave up 16 bases, with 16 bases separating them. The CDR3 spans 13 residues. Findings of the study overall: Later work associated 16,951 TCR beta sequences with HLA alleles at 0.05 false discovery rate. A list of approximately 150 TCR beta chains associated with cytomegalovirus was given. Analyzed later, most CMV-associated TCR beta chains appeared HLA-restricted.

PCR employed 60 Vbeta and 13 Jbeta primers. TCRdb keeps only in-frame clones here, not all; method: immunoSEQ multiplex PCR. The profile shows about 130,000 clones, about 82% of them singletons. This receptor was obtained from a boy aged 5-17 years in good health and CMV-seronegative. Sequencing used PBMCs. This chain connects TRBV18 to TRBJ2-1; possibly TRBD2 for D (6 bases). The CDR3 DNA reads TGTGCCAGCTCACCACCGGCGCGGGATATAATCTTCTTC. Its translation: CASSPPARDIIFF.